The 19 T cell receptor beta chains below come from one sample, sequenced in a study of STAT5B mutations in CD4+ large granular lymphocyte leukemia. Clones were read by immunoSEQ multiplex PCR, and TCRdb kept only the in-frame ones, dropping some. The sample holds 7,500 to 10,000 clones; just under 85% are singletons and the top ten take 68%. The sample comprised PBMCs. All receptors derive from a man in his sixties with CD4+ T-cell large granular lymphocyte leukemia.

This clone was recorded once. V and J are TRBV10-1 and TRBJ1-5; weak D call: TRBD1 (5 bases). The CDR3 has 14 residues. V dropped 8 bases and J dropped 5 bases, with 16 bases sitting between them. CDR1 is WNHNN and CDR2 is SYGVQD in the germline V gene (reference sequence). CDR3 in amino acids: CASVTDSHDQPQHF. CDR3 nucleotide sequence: TGCGCCAGCGTTACCGACAGCCATGATCAGCCCCAGCATTTT.

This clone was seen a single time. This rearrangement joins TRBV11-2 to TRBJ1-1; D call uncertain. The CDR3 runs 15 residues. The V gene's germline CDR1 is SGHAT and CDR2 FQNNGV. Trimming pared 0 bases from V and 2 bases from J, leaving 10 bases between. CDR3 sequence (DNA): TGTGCCAGCAGCTTAGATTCGGCAGTTAACACTGAAGCTTTCTTT. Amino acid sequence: CASSLDSAVNTEAFF.

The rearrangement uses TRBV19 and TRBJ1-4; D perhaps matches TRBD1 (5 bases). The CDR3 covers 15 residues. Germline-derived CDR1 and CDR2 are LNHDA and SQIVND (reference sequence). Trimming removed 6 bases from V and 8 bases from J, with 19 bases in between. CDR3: CASSSDPGWREKLFF. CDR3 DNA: TGTGCCAGTAGCTCCGATCCAGGGTGGAGAGAAAAACTGTTTTTT. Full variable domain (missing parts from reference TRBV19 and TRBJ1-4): DGGITQSPKYLFRKEGQNVTLSCEQNLNHDAMYWYRQDPGQGLRLIYYSQIVNDFQKGDIAEGYSVSREKKESFPLTVTSAQKNPTAFYLCASSSDPGWREKLFFGSGTQLSVL.

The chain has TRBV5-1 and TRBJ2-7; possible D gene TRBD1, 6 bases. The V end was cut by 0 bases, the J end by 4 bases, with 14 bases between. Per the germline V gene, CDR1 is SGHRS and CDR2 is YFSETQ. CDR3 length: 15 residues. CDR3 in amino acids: CASSLDRDKLYEQYF. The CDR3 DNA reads TGCGCCAGCAGCTTGGACCGGGACAAATTATACGAGCAGTACTTC.

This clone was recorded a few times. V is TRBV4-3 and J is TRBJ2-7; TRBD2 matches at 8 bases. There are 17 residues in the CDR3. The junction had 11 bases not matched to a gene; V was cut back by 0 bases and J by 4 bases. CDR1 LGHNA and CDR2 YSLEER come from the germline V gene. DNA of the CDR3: TGCGCCAGCAGCCAAGAAGTCCAAGGACTAGCTTTATACGAGCAGTACTTC. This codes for CASSQEVQGLALYEQYF.

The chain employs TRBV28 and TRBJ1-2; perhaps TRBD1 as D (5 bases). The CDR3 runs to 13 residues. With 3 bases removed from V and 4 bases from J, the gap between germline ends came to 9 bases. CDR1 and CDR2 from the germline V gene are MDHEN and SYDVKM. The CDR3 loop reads CASSLEGTYGYTF. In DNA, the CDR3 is TGTGCCAGCAGTTTGGAGGGGACCTATGGCTACACCTTC.

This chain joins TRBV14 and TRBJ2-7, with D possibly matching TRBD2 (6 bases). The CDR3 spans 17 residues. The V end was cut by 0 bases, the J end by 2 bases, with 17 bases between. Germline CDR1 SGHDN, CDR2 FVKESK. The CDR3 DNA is TGTGCCAGCAGCCAAGATGGGACTGCAGAGTTGACCTACGAGCAGTACTTC. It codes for CASSQDGTAELTYEQYF.

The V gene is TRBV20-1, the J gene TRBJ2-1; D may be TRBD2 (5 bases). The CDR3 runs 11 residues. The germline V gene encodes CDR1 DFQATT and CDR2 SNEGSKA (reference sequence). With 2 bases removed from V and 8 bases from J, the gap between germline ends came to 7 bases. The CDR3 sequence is CSARPGDEQFF. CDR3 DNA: TGCAGTGCTAGACCCGGGGATGAGCAGTTCTTC.

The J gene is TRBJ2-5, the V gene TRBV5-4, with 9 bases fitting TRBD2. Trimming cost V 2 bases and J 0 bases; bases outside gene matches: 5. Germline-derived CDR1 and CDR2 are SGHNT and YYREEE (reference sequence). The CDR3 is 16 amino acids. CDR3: CASSLGLAGHQETQYF. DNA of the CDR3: TGTGCCAGCAGCTTAGGTCTAGCGGGGCACCAAGAGACCCAGTACTTC.

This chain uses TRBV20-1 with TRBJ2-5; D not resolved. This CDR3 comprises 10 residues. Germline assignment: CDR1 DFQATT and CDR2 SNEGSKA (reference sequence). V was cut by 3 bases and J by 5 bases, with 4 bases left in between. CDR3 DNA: TGCAGTGCTAGCGTTGAGACCCAGTACTTC. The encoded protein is CSASVETQYF.

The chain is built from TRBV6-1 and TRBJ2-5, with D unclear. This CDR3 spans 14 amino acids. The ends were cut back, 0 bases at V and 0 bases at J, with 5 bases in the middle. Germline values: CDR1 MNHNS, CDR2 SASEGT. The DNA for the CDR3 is TGTGCCAGCAGTGAAGCGGGGTACCAAGAGACCCAGTACTTC. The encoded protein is CASSEAGYQETQYF.

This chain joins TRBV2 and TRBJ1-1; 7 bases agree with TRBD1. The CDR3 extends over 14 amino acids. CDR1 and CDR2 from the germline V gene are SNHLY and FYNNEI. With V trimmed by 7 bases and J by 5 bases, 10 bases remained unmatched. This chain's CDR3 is CASNRPGGETEAFF. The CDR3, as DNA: TGTGCCAGCAATCGACCAGGGGGGGAGACTGAAGCTTTCTTT.

Here the CDR3 DNA reads TGTGCCAGCAGCTTAGTTGGGGGAGGGGCCAACGTCCTGACTTTC. As protein: CASSLVGGGANVLTF. This chain links TRBV11-2 with TRBJ2-6; the D call may be TRBD1 or TRBD2 (5 bases each). V lost 1 base and J 4 bases, leaving 8 bases between the germline ends. This CDR3 comprises 15 residues. Germline V gene lookup returns CDR1 SGHAT and CDR2 FQNNGV. Variable domain in full (rest from reference TRBV11-2 and TRBJ2-6): EAGVAQSPRYKIIEKRQSVAFWCNPISGHATLYWYQQILGQGPKLLIQFQNNGVVDDSQLPKDRFSAERLKGVDSTLKIQPAKLEDSAVYLCASSLVGGGANVLTFGAGSRLTVL.

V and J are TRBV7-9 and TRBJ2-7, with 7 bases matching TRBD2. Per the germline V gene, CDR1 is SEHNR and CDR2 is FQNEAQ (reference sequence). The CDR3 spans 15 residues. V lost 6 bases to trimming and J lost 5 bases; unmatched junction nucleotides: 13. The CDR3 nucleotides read TGTGCCAGCAGTCCAAGGGGAGGGTTGGACAACGAGCAGTACTTC. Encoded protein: CASSPRGGLDNEQYF.

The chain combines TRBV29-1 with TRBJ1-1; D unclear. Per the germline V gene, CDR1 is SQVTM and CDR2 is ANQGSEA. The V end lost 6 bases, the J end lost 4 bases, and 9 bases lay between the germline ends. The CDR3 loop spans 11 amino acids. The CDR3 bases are TGCAGCGTCGTTGTAGGCACTGAAGCTTTCTTT. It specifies CSVVVGTEAFF. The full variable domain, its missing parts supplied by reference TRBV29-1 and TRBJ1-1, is SAVISQKPSRDICQRGTSLTIQCQVDSQVTMMFWYRQQPGQSLTLIATANQGSEATYESGFVIDKFPISRPNLTFSTLTVSNMSPEDSSIYLCSVVVGTEAFFGQGTRLTVV.

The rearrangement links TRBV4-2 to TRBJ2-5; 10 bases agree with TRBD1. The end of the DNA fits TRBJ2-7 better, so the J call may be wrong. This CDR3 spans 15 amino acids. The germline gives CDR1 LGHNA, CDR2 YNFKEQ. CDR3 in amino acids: CASSHGQGDSYEQYF. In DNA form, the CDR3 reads TGTGCCAGCAGCCACGGACAGGGGGATTCCTACGAGCAGTACTTC.

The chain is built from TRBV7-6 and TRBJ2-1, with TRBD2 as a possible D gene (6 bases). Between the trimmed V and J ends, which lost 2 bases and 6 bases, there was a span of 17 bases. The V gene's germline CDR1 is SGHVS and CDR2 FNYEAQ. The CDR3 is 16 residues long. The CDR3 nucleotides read TGTGCCAGCAGCTTATCCCCGGGAGTTTTATTCAATGAGCAGTTCTTC. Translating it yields CASSLSPGVLFNEQFF.

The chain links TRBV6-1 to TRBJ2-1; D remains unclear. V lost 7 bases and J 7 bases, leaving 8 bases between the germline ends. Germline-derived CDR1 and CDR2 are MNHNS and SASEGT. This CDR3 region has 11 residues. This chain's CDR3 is CASTVLNEQFF. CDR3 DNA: TGTGCCAGCACAGTCCTTAATGAGCAGTTCTTC.

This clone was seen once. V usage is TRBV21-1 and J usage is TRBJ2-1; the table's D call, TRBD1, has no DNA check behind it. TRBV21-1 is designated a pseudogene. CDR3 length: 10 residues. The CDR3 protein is CASRGDEQFF. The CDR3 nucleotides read TGTGCCAGCAGAGGGGATGAGCAGTTCTTC.